Following are 27 T cell receptor beta chains from one sample sequenced in a study of immune characteristics of hereditary and idiopathic chronic pancreatitis. Patients having total pancreatectomy with islet autotransplantation provided the chronic pancreatitis pancreas tissue. TCRdb's table, derived via immunoSEQ multiplex PCR, lists solely in-frame clones and lacks some. The sample contains some 2,000 clones, about 74% of which appear only once. The sample comprised pancreas tissue with hereditary chronic pancreatitis. Every receptor here comes from a human donor with chronic pancreatitis.

This clone was counted only a few times. The chain couples TRBV14 to TRBJ2-7; 14 bases match TRBD2. The CDR3 length is 17 residues. Unmatched junction bases numbered 5, after V lost 0 bases and J lost 4 bases. In germline, CDR1 is SGHDN, CDR2 FVKESK. CDR3 bases: TGTGCCAGCAGCCAAGAACTGACTAGCGGGAGGGCGTACGAGCAGTACTTC. Amino acid sequence: CASSQELTSGRAYEQYF.

The chain has TRBV27 and TRBJ2-1; 7 bases map to TRBD1. V trimming: 4 bases; J trimming: 7 bases; junction bases outside the gene matches: 10. This CDR3 contains 15 residues. Looked up from germline, CDR1 is MNHEY and CDR2 is SMNVEV (reference sequence). CDR3 coding DNA: TGTGCCAGCAGTTCCCGACAGGGACAAAGGAATGAGCAGTTCTTC. Translation gives CASSSRQGQRNEQFF.

The genes are TRBV12-5 and TRBJ2-1; TRBD1 matches 10 bases. The CDR3 totals 14 residues. The V segment lost 7 bases and the J segment 8 bases; nucleotides outside the gene matches: 8. Germline V gene data show CDR1 as LGHNT and CDR2 as FRNRAP. The CDR3 DNA sequence: TGTGCTAGTGCCTCGGACAGGGGGGGCTATGAGCAGTTCTTC. It translates to CASASDRGGYEQFF.

This chain uses TRBV29-1 with TRBJ1-2; 7 bases align to TRBD1. CDR3 size: 17 residues. Germline trimming cut 6 bases from V and 2 bases from J; bases unmatched to any gene: 18. Germline V gives CDR1 SQVTM, CDR2 ANQGSEA. The CDR3 DNA follows: TGCAGCGTCTATGGGGTCGGCACAGGGGACTTAAACTATGGCTACACCTTC. Amino acids: CSVYGVGTGDLNYGYTF.

In this sample, this clone turned up a few times. V gene TRBV6-6 combines with J gene TRBJ2-7; D gene unclear. V lost 2 bases, J lost 4 bases, and 15 bases lay in between. This CDR3 is built from 15 residues. Germline-derived CDR1 and CDR2 are MNHNY and SVGAGI (reference sequence). CDR3 in DNA: TGTGCCAGCAGTTACATCTACCGGAGTTTTTACGAGCAGTACTTC. Translating gives CASSYIYRSFYEQYF.

This clone appeared a single time. The chain combines TRBV15 with TRBJ2-7, with D perhaps given as TRBD1 or TRBD2 (5 bases each). The V gene lost 1 base and the J gene lost 6 bases, with 13 bases spanning the gap. The CDR3 totals 14 residues. Germline CDR1 and CDR2: LNHNV and YYDKDF (reference sequence). This chain's CDR3 is CATSRGGTVGEQYF. The CDR3 DNA sequence: TGTGCCACCAGCAGAGGGGGGACGGTGGGCGAGCAGTACTTC.

This clone was found once. V is TRBV11-3 and J is TRBJ2-1; possibly TRBD1 for D (6 bases). The length of the CDR3 is 12 residues. Germline loops: CDR1 SGHNT, CDR2 YENEEA. The V gene lost 2 bases and the J gene lost 8 bases, with 7 bases spanning the gap. In DNA form, the CDR3 reads TGTGCCAGCAGCTTAAACAGGGATGAGCAGTTCTTC. It specifies CASSLNRDEQFF.

This clone is deemed large (0.1 to 1%). This sequence joins TRBV4-1 and TRBJ2-7, with D possibly being TRBD2 (6 bases). Trimming shortened V by 3 bases and J by 4 bases, and 16 bases separated the two germline ends. CDR3 length equals 15 residues. CDR1 MGHRA and CDR2 YSYEKL come from the germline V gene. The CDR3 is CASSQQEGGNYEQYF. The CDR3 nucleotides are TGCGCCAGCAGCCAGCAGGAGGGCGGGAATTACGAGCAGTACTTC.

V gene TRBV15 combines with J gene TRBJ1-1; weak D call: TRBD1 (5 bases). Germline V gene lookup returns CDR1 LNHNV and CDR2 YYDKDF (reference sequence). V dropped 3 bases and J dropped 1 base, with 9 bases sitting between them. This CDR3 has 14 amino acids. The CDR3 is CATSRSGENTEAFF. In DNA form, the CDR3 reads TGTGCCACCAGCAGGTCGGGGGAGAACACTGAAGCTTTCTTT. The full variable domain, rest sourced from reference TRBV15 and TRBJ1-1, is DAMVIQNPRYQVTQFGKPVTLSCSQTLNHNVMYWYQQKSSQAPKLLFHYYDKDFNNEADTPDNFQSRRPNTSFCFLDIRSPGLGDTAMYLCATSRSGENTEAFFGQGTRLTVV.

This sequence joins TRBV2 and TRBJ2-1; unclear D gene. The CDR3 consists of 13 residues. The germline gives CDR1 SNHLY, CDR2 FYNNEI. Trimming pared 6 bases from V and 0 bases from J, leaving 6 bases between. The CDR3 region has the DNA TGTGCCAGCAGGACGGACTCCTACAATGAGCAGTTCTTC. As protein: CASRTDSYNEQFF.

V and J are TRBV9 and TRBJ2-3; 7 nucleotides line up with TRBD2. Trimming cost V 4 bases and J 3 bases; bases outside gene matches: 2. The CDR3 is 13 amino acids. CDR1 is SGDLS and CDR2 is YYNGEE in the germline V gene. This chain's CDR3 is CASSRGDTDTQYF. CDR3 DNA sequence: TGTGCCAGCAGCCGGGGGGATACAGATACGCAGTATTTT.

The chain uses TRBV27 and TRBJ2-1; TRBD2 agrees at 11 bases. Germline V CDR1 and CDR2: MNHEY, SMNVEV (reference sequence). CDR3 size: 12 residues. The ends lost 6 bases at V and 14 bases at J; junction bases unmatched: 6. As DNA, the CDR3 is TGTGCCAGCAGCCTTAGCGGGAGGGTCGAGTTCTTC. Translated: CASSLSGRVEFF.

J is TRBJ2-7 and V is TRBV5-1, with D uncertain. Germline V lookup: CDR1 SGHRS, CDR2 YFSETQ. The V and J ends lost 0 bases and 0 bases respectively, with 7 bases between them. The length of the CDR3 is 14 residues. The CDR3 sequence is CASSLGSVSYEQYF. The CDR3 bases are TGCGCCAGCAGCTTGGGATCCGTCTCCTACGAGCAGTACTTC.

CDR3 nucleotide sequence: TGTGCCAGCAGTTGGTTTGGGGTTGGCAATGAGCAGTTCTTC. Its translation is CASSWFGVGNEQFF. The chain uses TRBV2 and TRBJ2-1; D is uncertain. The V and J ends lost 5 bases and 6 bases respectively, with 14 bases between them. The CDR3 consists of 14 residues. The germline V gene encodes CDR1 SNHLY and CDR2 FYNNEI.

The chain links TRBV28 to TRBJ2-7, with D possibly TRBD2 on 6 matching bases. This CDR3 is 18 amino acids long. Germline V gives CDR1 MDHEN, CDR2 SYDVKM. V shed 5 bases and J shed 2 bases, with 25 bases lying between them. As DNA, the CDR3 is TGTGCCAGCAGTCCCGTGGGGCGTCTGGGGGAGGCGGCCTACGAGCAGTACTTC. It codes for CASSPVGRLGEAAYEQYF. The whole variable domain, filled in from reference TRBV28 and TRBJ2-7, reads DVKVTQSSRYLVKRTGEKVFLECVQDMDHENMFWYRQDPGLGLRLIYFSYDVKMKEKGDIPEGYSVSREKKERFSLILESASTNQTSMYLCASSPVGRLGEAAYEQYFGPGTRLTVT.

The V gene is TRBV24-1, the J gene TRBJ2-5; 16 positions match TRBD2. In germline, CDR1 is KGHDR, CDR2 SFDVKD. The CDR3 covers 18 residues. With V trimmed by 4 bases and J by 4 bases, 8 bases remained unmatched. DNA of the CDR3: TGTGCCACCAGTGACCCCGGGACTAGCGGGAGGGCCAGAGAGACCCAGTACTTC. Translation gives CATSDPGTSGRARETQYF.

The rearrangement uses TRBV4-3 and TRBJ2-1, with 7 bases lining up with TRBD2. Germline assignment: CDR1 LGHNA and CDR2 YSLEER. CDR3 length: 16 amino acids. The ends lost 1 base at V and 0 bases at J; junction bases unmatched: 3. The CDR3 here is CASSQGEGYSYNEQFF. CDR3 in DNA: TGCGCCAGCAGCCAAGGGGAGGGCTACTCCTACAATGAGCAGTTCTTC.

The chain carries TRBV3-1 (or the pseudogene TRBV3-2) and TRBJ2-2; 9 positions agree with TRBD2. Germline lookup yields CDR1 LGHDT and CDR2 YNNKEL (reference sequence). J gave up 0 bases and V 1 base, and 0 bases lay outside the gene matches. The CDR3 runs to 16 residues. CDR3 nucleotides: TGTGCCAGCAGCCAAGTAGCGGGAGCGAACACCGGGGAGCTGTTTTTT. As protein: CASSQVAGANTGELFF.

The rearrangement joins TRBV6-5 to TRBJ2-2; D gene unclear. The CDR3 contains 15 residues. V gave up 6 bases and J gave up 0 bases, with 11 bases separating them. CDR1 MNHEY and CDR2 SVGAGI come from the germline V gene. Written as DNA, the CDR3 is TGTGCCAGCAGGGCCCGAGGAACGAACACCGGGGAGCTGTTTTTT. Its translation is CASRARGTNTGELFF.

The rearrangement uses TRBV6-8 and TRBJ2-3; D is unclear. From germline, CDR1 is MNHGY and CDR2 SAAAGT. Deletions cut 6 bases from V and 0 bases from J, with 13 bases between. The CDR3 length is 15 residues. CDR3 coding DNA: TGTGCCAGCAGCCCACCTTGTCAGAGCACAGATACGCAGTATTTT. This codes for CASSPPCQSTDTQYF.

The chain has TRBV5-1 and TRBJ2-7, with TRBD1 matching over 9 bases. Germline lookup yields CDR1 SGHRS and CDR2 YFSETQ. V gave up 2 bases and J gave up 0 bases; unmatched junction bases: 3. The length of the CDR3 is 15 residues. In DNA form, the CDR3 reads TGCGCCAGCAGCTTCCTGACAGGGGGCTCCTACGAGCAGTACTTC. It translates to CASSFLTGGSYEQYF. The whole variable domain, remainder taken from reference TRBV5-1 and TRBJ2-7, is KAGVTQTPRYLIKTRGQQVTLSCSPISGHRSVSWYQQTPGQGLQFLFEYFSETQRNKGNFPGRFSGRQFSNSRSEMNVSTLELGDSALYLCASSFLTGGSYEQYFGPGTRLTVT.

V gene TRBV28 combines with J gene TRBJ2-3, with 8 bases aligning to TRBD2. Losses at the gene ends were 1 base for V and 5 bases for J; bases not matched to a gene: 8. Germline CDR1 is MDHEN and CDR2 is SYDVKM. This CDR3 is 16 amino acids long. CDR3 sequence (DNA): TGTGCCAGCAGTTTATATAGAGCGGGAGTTGGAGATACGCAGTATTTT. It translates to CASSLYRAGVGDTQYF.

The chain uses TRBV27 and TRBJ2-1, with D perhaps TRBD1 (5 bases). The ends were cut back, 7 bases at V and 8 bases at J, with 18 bases in the middle. The CDR3 is 14 amino acids. Germline V lookup: CDR1 MNHEY, CDR2 SMNVEV (reference sequence). The CDR3 DNA sequence: TGTGCCAGCACCTCTTGGACAATAGCTTATGAGCAGTTCTTC. Protein sequence: CASTSWTIAYEQFF.

The chain employs TRBV6-5 and TRBJ2-2; D is ambiguous. Deletions cut 6 bases from V and 5 bases from J, with 13 bases between. Germline V CDR1 and CDR2: MNHEY, SVGAGI. The CDR3 has 14 residues. The CDR3 DNA reads as TGTGCCAGCAGCTCTAAGACTGAAACCGGGGAGCTGTTTTTT. It translates to CASSSKTETGELFF.

This clone was counted a few times. V usage is TRBV10-1 and J usage is TRBJ2-6; D ambiguous. V was shortened by 5 bases and J by 5 bases, with 22 bases between the two germline ends. There are 18 residues in the CDR3. The V gene's germline CDR1 is WNHNN and CDR2 SYGVQD (reference sequence). The CDR3 DNA follows: TGCGCCAGCAGTTCTGGTGAAGATCGCCAAAGTCGGGCCAACGTCCTGACTTTC. Encoded protein: CASSSGEDRQSRANVLTF.

The rearrangement joins TRBV21-1 to TRBJ1-6; the table calls TRBD1, which could not be checked here. TRBV21-1 is labeled a pseudogene. The CDR3 runs to 18 residues. DNA of the CDR3: TGTGCCAGCACCAGCAGGCCCCCCGAAGGGGCCCATAATTCACCCCTCCACTTT. Encoded protein: CASTSRPPEGAHNSPLHF.

The V and J genes are TRBV7-8 and TRBJ2-2; D unclear. This CDR3 is built from 15 residues. Germline V gives CDR1 SGHVS, CDR2 FQNEAQ. Trimming took 2 bases from V and 0 from J, leaving 7 bases between them. CDR3 coding DNA: TGTGCCAGCAGCTTAAGTGGGACGAACACCGGGGAGCTGTTTTTT. Its translation: CASSLSGTNTGELFF.